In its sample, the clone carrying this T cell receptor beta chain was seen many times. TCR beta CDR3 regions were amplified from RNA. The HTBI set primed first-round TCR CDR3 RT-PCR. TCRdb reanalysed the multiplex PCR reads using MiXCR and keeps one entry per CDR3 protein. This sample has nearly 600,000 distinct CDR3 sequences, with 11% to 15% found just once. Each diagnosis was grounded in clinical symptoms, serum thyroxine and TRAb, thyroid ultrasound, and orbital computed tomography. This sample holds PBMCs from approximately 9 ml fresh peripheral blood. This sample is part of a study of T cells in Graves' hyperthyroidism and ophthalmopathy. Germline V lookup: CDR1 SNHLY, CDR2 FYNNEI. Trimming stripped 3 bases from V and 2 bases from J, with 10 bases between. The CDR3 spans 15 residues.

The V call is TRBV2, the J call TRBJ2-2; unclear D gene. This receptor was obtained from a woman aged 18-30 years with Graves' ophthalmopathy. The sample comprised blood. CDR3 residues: CASSELPQNTGELFF. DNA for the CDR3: TGTGCCAGCAGTGAGCTCCCCCAAAACACCGGGGAGCTGTTTTTT.